The clone carrying this T cell receptor (beta chain) was observed many times. Its cognate antigen is unknown. This sample is part of a study of post-analysis software for immune sequencing data. cDNA libraries of TCR beta carried unique molecular identifiers. One entry per CDR3 protein, called by TCRdb with MiXCR from the PCR reads. The repertoire holds 800,000 to 950,000 distinct CDR3 sequences, with 53% as singletons. Study-wide findings and caveats: A handful of TRBV segments appeared more often in patients than in controls, and TRBV5-6, TRBV5-1 and TRBV20-1 were among these.

After removal of 4 bases from V and 4 bases from J, the junction contained 11 bases not matched to a gene. The CDR3 has 15 amino acids. The germline V gene has CDR1 SGDLS and CDR2 YYNGEE. This TCR derives from a girl under 18 with multiple sclerosis. The chain employs TRBV9 and TRBJ2-7; 7 nucleotides match TRBD2. The sample was blood. CDR3 coding DNA: TGTGCCAGCAGCCCTCGGGCAGCGGGGATATACGAGCAGTACTTC. It yields the protein CASSPRAAGIYEQYF. Drawing the rest from reference TRBV9 and TRBJ2-7, the complete variable domain is DSGVTQTPKHLITATGQRVTLRCSPRSGDLSVYWYQQSLDQGLQFLIQYYNGEERAKGNILERFSAQQFPDLHSELNLSSLELGDSALYFCASSPRAAGIYEQYFGPGTRLTVT.